This T cell receptor beta chain was recorded in a study of type 1 and type 2 diabetes patients. Whole-study context: The whole study generated approximately 18 million paired-end reads. Study observations and caveats: Age and gender were not matched between study groups, possibly biasing interpretation.

The CDR3 consists of 17 residues. CDR1 is PRHDT, CDR2 FYEKMQ, per germline (reference sequence). V lost 0 bases to trimming and J lost 0 bases; unmatched junction nucleotides: 8. Donors had no other autoimmune disease or infection in four weeks. About this clonotype: Its target is not known.

The PCR template was genomic DNA. Multiplex PCR with 30 forward and 13 reverse primers amplified the TCR beta CDR3. TCRdb re-derived calls from the multiplex PCR reads in MiXCR, one entry per CDR3 protein. There are about 270,000 distinct CDR3 sequences in the sample; 47% occur only once, and approximately 13% lies in the top ten. This sequence originates from a man aged 18 to 30 with type 2 diabetes. This chain joins TRBV13 and TRBJ2-7; 7 bases match TRBD1. The sequenced sample was peripheral blood mononuclear cells (PBMCs). The CDR3 reads CASSLGAPGQRSYEQYF. The DNA for the CDR3 is TGTGCCAGCAGCTTAGGGGCTCCGGGACAGCGCTCCTACGAGCAGTACTTC.